One TCR beta chain is described in this entry. The target antigen is unknown. This specimen belongs to a study of cytomegalovirus exposure and HLA in healthy donors. The study drew the donors from its approximately 120-subject validation cohort, separate from the roughly 700-subject first cohort. Method: immunoSEQ multiplex PCR; TCRdb's copy keeps in-frame clones and lacks some. The sample yields 300,000 to 400,000 clones, nearly 90% seen once. There are 11 residues in the CDR3. Germline V lookup: CDR1 DFQATT, CDR2 SNEGSKA (reference sequence). With 2 bases removed from V and 3 bases from J, the gap between germline ends came to 3 bases. Findings of the study overall: Many donors shared some public TCRs, even though most TCR sequences were rare.

Input material: PBMCs. The genes are TRBV20-1 and TRBJ2-3, with D unresolved. The sequence came from a man aged 25-45 years in good health and CMV-seronegative. The CDR3 loop is CSARLTDTQYF. The CDR3 bases are TGCAGTGCTAGACTAACAGATACGCAGTATTTT.